One and the same sample provided the 3 T cell receptor beta chains below, sequenced in a study of OX40 agonist ivuxolimab in advanced cancers. The table came from immunoSEQ multiplex PCR; TCRdb's copy has only in-frame clones and leaves some out. The sample gives 15,000 to 25,000 clones, nearly 85% of which show up once; around 48% is in the top ten. Specimen: CD4+ or CD8+ T cells sorted from blood, collected in a trial of the OX40 agonist ivuxolimab. These receptors all come from an adult with an advanced solid tumor such as melanoma, head and neck, liver or kidney cancer.

This rearrangement joins TRBV14 to TRBJ2-1; D is undetermined. Trimming stripped 4 bases from V and 7 bases from J, with 8 bases between. This CDR3 comprises 12 residues. In germline, CDR1 is SGHDN, CDR2 FVKESK. The DNA for the CDR3 is TGTGCCAGCAGCCTCGGTGTGAATGAGCAGTTCTTC. It specifies CASSLGVNEQFF.

The gene calls are TRBV11-2 and TRBJ2-7; D is perhaps TRBD1 (5 bases). The germline V and J ends were trimmed by 5 bases and 0 bases, with 14 bases remaining between them. Germline CDR1 is SGHAT and CDR2 is FQNNGV. The CDR3 is 15 residues long. The CDR3 region has the DNA TGTGCCAGCAGCCCTGGGGTAGGACACTCCTACGAGCAGTACTTC. Protein: CASSPGVGHSYEQYF.

The V and J genes are TRBV11-1 and TRBJ1-1, with D possibly matching TRBD1 (5 bases). V gave up 1 base and J gave up 0 bases, with 9 bases separating them. The V gene's germline CDR1 is SGHAT and CDR2 FQDESV (reference sequence). This CDR3 is 15 amino acids long. CDR3: CASSLEGRLNTEAFF. DNA of the CDR3: TGTGCCAGCAGCTTAGAGGGACGGCTGAACACTGAAGCTTTCTTT.